Described below is a single TCR beta chain sequence and its context. What it recognizes is unknown. Profiled with immunoSEQ multiplex PCR; TCRdb holds only in-frame clones, not every one. Among over 65,000 clones listed, about 92% were seen once. This sample was included in a study of T cell responses to AZD1222 COVID-19 vaccine. Points from the study as a whole: Of the AZD1222 recipients, only six were seropositive at baseline.

The CDR3 totals 13 residues. Trimming left V 6 bases short and J 7 bases short, with 12 bases between. From germline, CDR1 is MDHEN and CDR2 SYDVKM. The sequence was collected from an adult who received the AZD1222 COVID-19 vaccine. This sample comprised peripheral blood, obtained 28 days after the second AZD1222 dose. The chain is built from TRBV28 and TRBJ2-2, with D possibly TRBD2 on 5 matching bases. CDR3 in DNA: TGTGCCAGCAGGAATACCGGGGTCGGGGAGCTGTTTTTT. As protein: CASRNTGVGELFF.